These T cell receptor beta chains were read from a single sample in a study of CD8 T cells in Susac syndrome. TCRdb reprocessed the immunoSEQ multiplex PCR reads with MiXCR, giving one entry per CDR3 protein. This table holds about 180,000 distinct CDR3 sequences, about 94% found once. Sequencing was performed on CD4+ T cells from PBMCs. All receptors come from a human donor with Susac syndrome. The CDR3 runs from the conserved cysteine through the conserved F or W.

j_call v_call cdr3_aa
TRBJ1-1 TRBV14 CASSPWGAEAFF
TRBJ1-4 TRBV15 CATSTRTGGAEKLFF
TRBJ2-6 TRBV4-1 CASSQDMYRLSGGANVLTF
TRBJ2-7 TRBV6-5 CASSYGAGRSYEQYF
TRBJ2-7 TRBV20-1 CSASLGGSYEQYF
TRBJ2-3 TRBV7-2 CASSLDRITDTQYF
TRBJ2-5 TRBV5-4 CASSTDLGETQYF
TRBJ2-7 TRBV28 CASSRGLAGHYEQYF
TRBJ2-4 TRBV20-1 CSARGPLTTTVKNIQYF
TRBJ1-5 TRBV20-1 CSARPGTGDNQPQHF
TRBJ2-7 TRBV4-1 CASSQPGTYEQYF
TRBJ2-3 TRBV7-2 CASSLVSSGGEDTQYF
TRBJ2-1 TRBV7-8 CASSLAGSNEQFF
TRBJ2-7 TRBV5-1 CASQLGTSGGSEQYF
TRBJ1-5 TRBV6-5 CASSYDRWQPQHF
TRBJ2-3 TRBV15 CATSMGVTSGTDTQYF
TRBJ2-7 TRBV30 CAWSSTSGIYVQYF
TRBJ1-1 TRBV20-1 CSARRPGNTEAFF
TRBJ1-1 TRBV18 CASSPPETEAFF
TRBJ2-1 TRBV24-1 CATRPGLAGDQEQFF
TRBJ1-3 TRBV15 CATSRGGIPSGNTIYF
TRBJ2-6 TRBV5-6 CASSRGGGANVLTF
TRBJ1-5 TRBV4-2 CASSQGDRIQISQPQHF
TRBJ1-1 TRBV20-1 CSARLLGSSIWDTEAFF
TRBJ1-2 TRBV7-2 CASTRLPGQLGYTF
TRBJ2-3 TRBV5-1 CASSLGGLANTQYF
TRBJ2-2 TRBV9 CASSVLPGTGELFF
TRBJ2-5 TRBV7-9 CASSHEGRQETQYF
TRBJ2-5 TRBV5-1 CASSLSGGGTQETQYF
TRBJ1-1 TRBV3-1 CASSQGLTGVNTEAFF
TRBJ1-1 TRBV7-9 CASSGTLTGTEAFF
TRBJ2-7 TRBV28 CASSLSRTGMQYF
TRBJ1-1 TRBV28 CASSFWTVNMNTEAFF
TRBJ2-3 TRBV28 CASISGSPVTDTQYF
TRBJ1-1 TRBV2 CASSEQQGTTEAFF
TRBJ2-5 TRBV19 CASSITRLAGQETQYF
TRBJ2-3 TRBV27 CASSPIAGLDTQYF
TRBJ2-3 TRBV5-1 CASSSLTSGDTQYF
TRBJ1-1 TRBV2 CASSEEQNTEAFF
TRBJ2-5 TRBV29-1 CSVGQGYQETQYF
TRBJ2-5 TRBV7-2 CASSWEGLPQETQYF
TRBJ1-5 TRBV30 CAWSVRAGGQPQHF
TRBJ1-2 TRBV6-1 CASSEVFQGPTNYGYTF
TRBJ1-4 TRBV2 CASSEGTGREKLFF
TRBJ1-1 TRBV2 CASNFGSGDTEAFF
TRBJ2-5 TRBV9 CASSFRGQETQYF
TRBJ2-7 TRBV5-1 CASSLGDRDPVSYEQYF
TRBJ2-7 TRBV3-1 CASSQGGSDEQYF
TRBJ2-3 TRBV29-1 CSVEAQAGGFADTQYF
TRBJ1-1 TRBV20-1 CSAPDSRNTEAFF